This TCR beta chain emerged from a study of cytomegalovirus exposure and HLA in healthy donors (dated by TCRdb to 2017 to 2019). Background on the whole study: According to a later analysis, the roughly 120 validation repertoires were produced on the same platform as the 666 repertoires of the first cohort. The study was designed to test whether signatures of past pathogen exposure could be identified by cataloging public T cell receptors. Along with the roughly 700-subject first cohort, a separate validation cohort of roughly 110 different subjects was used. To predict cytomegalovirus infection status, the study combined high-throughput TCR immunosequencing, statistical association of individual TCRs with disease status, and machine learning. Results the study describes overall, beyond this receptor: While some public TCRs were present in many individuals, most TCR sequences turned up only very rarely across donors. The study listed over 150 TCR beta chains as associated with cytomegalovirus. The authors suggested that the approach could potentially be generalized to other disease states and immunological phenotypes. A later analysis found that TCRs clustered in the first cohort also tended to co-occur in the 95 to 150 validation repertoires, with 94% of cluster scores above 0. The classifier was reported to diagnose cytomegalovirus status with high specificity and sensitivity in both the original and validation cohorts. All 120 or so repertoires were used to score co-occurrence in the validation cohort in a later analysis, because that analysis had no HLA typing for the cohort. Three of the identified cytomegalovirus-associated TCR beta chains were confirmed in vitro to be specific for cytomegalovirus antigens.

Library creation used the immunoSEQ multiplex PCR assay. Under the source paper's analysis protocol: A statistical classification framework was developed to diagnose cytomegalovirus status using the catalog of TCR beta chain sequences. TCRdb carries this immuneACCESS record with in-frame sequences only. Its versions omit some clonotypes, under half of them owing to an unresolved V gene in the studies checked, with the rest unexplained. V and J calls and clone size are given by that table; D and trimming were obtained from the DNA. In all, the sample holds tens of thousands of clones, and 80% to 95% of those were seen once. The leading ten clones occupy more than 2.5% of the sample. Comments on this clone: Its recognized antigen is unknown. One base away there is no much larger clone; base qualities are not given.

Separate from the roughly 630-subject first cohort, the validation cohort of about 120 subjects was the group to which the donors belonged. From a lookup of the germline V gene, CDR1 and CDR2 are MGHRA and YSYEKL. The cysteine opens and the phenylalanine closes a CDR3 of 18 amino acids. Solely the CDR3 DNA is kept, with 54 bases framed from the first base. Cut back by 0 bases and 5 bases, the V and J ends lie 22 bases apart. The chain was built from TRBV4-1 and TRBJ1-1, with no reliable assignment of the D segment. The sample comprised PBMCs. The clonotype originates from a man between 18 and 29 years old in good health and CMV-seronegative. CDR3 reads: CASSQDTPDGVGRTEAFF. Here is the DNA: TGCGCCAGCAGCCAAGATACGCCCGACGGGGTGGGGAGAACTGAAGCTTTCTTT.